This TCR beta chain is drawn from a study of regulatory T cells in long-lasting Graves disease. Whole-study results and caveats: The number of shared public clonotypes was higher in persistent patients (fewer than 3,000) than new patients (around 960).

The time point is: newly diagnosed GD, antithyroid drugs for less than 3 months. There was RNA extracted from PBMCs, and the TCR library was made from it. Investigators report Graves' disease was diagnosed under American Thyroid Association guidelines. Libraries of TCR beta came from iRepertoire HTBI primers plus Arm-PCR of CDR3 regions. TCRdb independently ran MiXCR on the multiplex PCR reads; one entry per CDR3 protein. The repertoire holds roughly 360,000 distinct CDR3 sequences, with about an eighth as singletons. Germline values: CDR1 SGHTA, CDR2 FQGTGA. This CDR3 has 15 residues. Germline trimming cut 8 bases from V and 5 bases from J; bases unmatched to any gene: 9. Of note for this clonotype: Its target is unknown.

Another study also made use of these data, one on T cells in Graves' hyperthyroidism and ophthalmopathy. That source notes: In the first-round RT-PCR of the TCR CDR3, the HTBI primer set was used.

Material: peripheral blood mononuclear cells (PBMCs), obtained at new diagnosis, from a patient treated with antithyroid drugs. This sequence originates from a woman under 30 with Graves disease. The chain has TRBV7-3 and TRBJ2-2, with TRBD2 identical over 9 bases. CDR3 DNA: TGTGCCAGCGGGTCGCTAGCGGGGACAACCGGGGAGCTGTTTTTT. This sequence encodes CASGSLAGTTGELFF.